This TCR beta chain stems from a study of persistence of HIV-infected CD4 T cells. Concerning this clone itself: The antigen is not known.

Sequencing used immunoSEQ version 4 in survey mode. Clones were read by immunoSEQ multiplex PCR, and TCRdb kept only the in-frame ones, dropping some. The table includes 25,000 to 35,000 clones, more than 75% detected once. Cells were stimulated with CMV-infected fibroblast lysates at 10 ug/mL. CD40L-negative CD69-negative CD45RO-high memory CD4+ T cells were sorted as populations depleted of antigen-responding cells. For at least 4 years, plasma HIV-1 RNA was undetectable (<50 copies/mL). The material sequenced was CD4+ T cells sorted from PBMCs after 18-hour stimulation, taken from a patient who received antiretroviral therapy. This receptor was obtained from an adult woman with HIV who was CMV-seropositive.

CDR3 amino acids: CASSEPGQQETQYF. The CDR3 DNA follows: TGTGCCAGCAGTGAGCCGGGACAGCAAGAGACCCAGTACTTC. This chain joins TRBV6-1 and TRBJ2-5, with TRBD1 matching 7 bases. The V gene end was trimmed by 3 bases and the J gene end by 2 bases; junction bases not matched to a gene: 3. The CDR3 sequence is 14 residues long. In germline, CDR1 is MNHNS, CDR2 SASEGT.